This TCR beta chain emerged from a study of response to subunit inactivated influenza vaccine. MiXCR, applied by TCRdb to the RT-PCR reads, yields one record per CDR3 protein. This sample carries over 800,000 distinct CDR3 sequences, about 20% of them seen once, and the ten largest clones take about 10%. As to this clonotype: Its antigen is still unknown.

Study-wide results and limits: The authors offered the suggestion that each seasonal influenza vaccination recruits few new T cells.

The TCR originated in a man in his forties or fifties who received an inactivated influenza vaccine. The sample here was PBMCs from blood, taken roughly 5 days after vaccination.

For the CDR3, the DNA is TGTGCCAGCAGCCATATAGCGGGAGCAAGCACAGATACGCAGTATTTT. Its protein is CASSHIAGASTDTQYF. The V and J genes are TRBV14 and TRBJ2-3; the match to TRBD2 covers 9 bases. Per the germline V gene, CDR1 is SGHDN and CDR2 is FVKESK. V shed 3 bases, J shed 0 bases, and the junction held 4 bases outside the gene matches. The CDR3 is 16 amino acids.